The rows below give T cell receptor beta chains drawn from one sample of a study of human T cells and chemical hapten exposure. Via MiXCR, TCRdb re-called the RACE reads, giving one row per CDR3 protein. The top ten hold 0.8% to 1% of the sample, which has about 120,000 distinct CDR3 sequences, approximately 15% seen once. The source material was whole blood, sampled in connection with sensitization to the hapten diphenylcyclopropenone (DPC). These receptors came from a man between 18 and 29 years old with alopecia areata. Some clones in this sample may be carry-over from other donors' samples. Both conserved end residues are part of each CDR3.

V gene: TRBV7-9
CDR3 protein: CASRIATSGDTQYF

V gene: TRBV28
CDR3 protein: CASSLPGENTIYF

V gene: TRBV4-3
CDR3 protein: CASSPKGDEQFF

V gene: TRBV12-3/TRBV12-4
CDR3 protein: CASSLGRRTNTGELFF

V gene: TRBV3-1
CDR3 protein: CASSYGSHANEQFF

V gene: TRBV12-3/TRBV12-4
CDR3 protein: CASSFGDQPQHF

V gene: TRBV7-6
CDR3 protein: CASSPAPGTTSYEQYF

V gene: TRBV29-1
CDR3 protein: CSVVSSYYGYTF

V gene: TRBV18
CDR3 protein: CASSPDPGRTNYGYTF

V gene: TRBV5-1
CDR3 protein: CASSPEGSYYNEQFF

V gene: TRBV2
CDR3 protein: CASSARTDNQPQHF

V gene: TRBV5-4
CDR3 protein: CASSPGPPNTQYF

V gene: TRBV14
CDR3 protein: CASSQVGGEQYF

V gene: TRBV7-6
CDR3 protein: CASSPGGGSEQYF

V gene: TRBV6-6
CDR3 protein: CASSYWGFKETQYF

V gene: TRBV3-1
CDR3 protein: CASSQLYRKNTEAFF

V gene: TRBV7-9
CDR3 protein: CASSHPRERSYNEQFF

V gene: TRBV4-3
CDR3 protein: CASSQASSNQPQHF

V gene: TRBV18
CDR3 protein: CASSPEGRGNEQFF

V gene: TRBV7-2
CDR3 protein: CASSLARTAPYEQYF

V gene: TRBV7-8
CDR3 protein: CASSLRVVNSPLHF

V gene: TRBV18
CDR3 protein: CASSPPGHANTEAFF

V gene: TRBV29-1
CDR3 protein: CSIQQGRETQYF

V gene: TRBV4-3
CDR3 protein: CARMGQGEVGTEAFF

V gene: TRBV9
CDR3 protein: CASSVAGGLQETQYF

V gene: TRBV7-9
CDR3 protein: CASSLLPGITEAFF

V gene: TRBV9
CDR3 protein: CASSVDGGAQETQYF

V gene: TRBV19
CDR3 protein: CASSKTSESYEQYF

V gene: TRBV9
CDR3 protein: CASSHGRDSNQPQHF

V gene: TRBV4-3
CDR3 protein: CASSQGPNTGELFF

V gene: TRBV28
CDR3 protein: CASSPPILAKNIQYF

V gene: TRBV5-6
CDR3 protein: CASSPLDRPETQYF

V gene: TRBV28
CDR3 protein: CASSFFSRLSSYEQYF

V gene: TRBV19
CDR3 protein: CASSVRDRYGYTF

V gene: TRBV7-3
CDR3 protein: CASSFFPAPETQYF

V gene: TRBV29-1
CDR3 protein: CSVGEATDTQYF

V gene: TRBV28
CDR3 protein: CATTLRTVSNQPQHF

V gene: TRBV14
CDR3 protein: CASSQRTDAYRYGYTF

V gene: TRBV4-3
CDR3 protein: CASSRTAGTADTQYF

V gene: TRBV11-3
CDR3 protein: CASSPGGLHKRNTDTQYF

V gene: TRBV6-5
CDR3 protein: CASSGVQETQYF

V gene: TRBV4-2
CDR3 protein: CASSQEVRAGTEAFF

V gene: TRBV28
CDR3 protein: CASSFPSGTSAEDTQYF

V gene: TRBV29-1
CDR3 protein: CSAGGHSYNEQFF

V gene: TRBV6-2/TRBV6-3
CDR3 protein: CASSISAGVTGANVLTF

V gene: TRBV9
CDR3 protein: CASNPGGNEQFF

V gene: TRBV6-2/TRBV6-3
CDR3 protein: CASQRALYEQYF

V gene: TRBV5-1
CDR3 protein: CASSLSTPQDQETQYF

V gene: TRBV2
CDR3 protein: CASRGLAWNEQFF

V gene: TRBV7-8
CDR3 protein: CASSYRVETQYF

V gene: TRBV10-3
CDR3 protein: CAISESVESTGSNGYTF

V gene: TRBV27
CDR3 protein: CASSLGTSPYEQYF

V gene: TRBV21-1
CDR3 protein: CASSTRGAPIYEFF

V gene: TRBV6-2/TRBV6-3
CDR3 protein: CASTVTNRAQPQHF

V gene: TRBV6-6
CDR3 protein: CASSNPTGGNNQPQHF